The 13 T cell receptor beta chains in this list originate from one sample, sequenced in a study of cytomegalovirus exposure and HLA in healthy donors (dated by TCRdb to about 2017). Receptor libraries were prepared by the immunoSEQ multiplex PCR assay. For the multiplex PCR, a mixture combining 60 forward primers for TCR Vbeta segments and 13 reverse primers for TCR Jbeta segments was used. The immuneACCESS repertoire file appears here via TCRdb, limited to in-frame rearrangements. These files lack a portion of the clones; in checked studies, under half of the deficit traces to unresolved V genes, and the cause of the others is not known. The sample yields a few hundred thousand clones; around 90% were counted once. The ten largest clones represent approximately 1.5% of the sample. Sequenced material: PBMCs. The receptors were gathered from a girl aged 2-10 years in good health and CMV-seronegative.

This chain joins TRBV5-6 and TRBJ1-1; a possible D gene is TRBD1 (5 bases). CDR3 size: 12 residues. Germline CDR1 reads SGHDT; CDR2 reads YYEEEE. V dropped 4 bases and J dropped 6 bases, with 10 bases sitting between them. The CDR3 reads CASSLGAAEAFF. The CDR3 DNA reads as TGTGCCAGCAGCCTTGGGGCTGCTGAAGCTTTCTTT. Filled out from reference TRBV5-6 and TRBJ1-1, the complete variable domain reads DAGVTQSPTHLIKTRGQQVTLRCSPKSGHDTVSWYQQALGQGPQFIFQYYEEEERQRGNFPDRFSGHQFPNYSSELNVNALLLGDSALYLCASSLGAAEAFFGQGTRLTVV.

V and J are TRBV29-1 and TRBJ1-2, with D unresolved. The CDR3 totals 14 residues. Germline V CDR1 and CDR2: SQVTM, ANQGSEA. The V end lost 3 bases, the J end lost 3 bases, and 14 bases lay between the germline ends. The CDR3: CSVDRETEHYGYTF. CDR3 DNA sequence: TGCAGCGTTGACCGGGAGACGGAGCACTATGGCTACACCTTC.

The genes are TRBV10-3 and TRBJ2-7, with a weak D call TRBD1 (6 bases). In germline, CDR1 is ENHRY, CDR2 SYGVKD. The CDR3 is made up of 14 amino acids. Trimming cost V 0 bases and J 4 bases, with 10 bases left between them. The CDR3 spells CAISESGAAYEQYF. The CDR3, as DNA: TGTGCCATCAGTGAGTCGGGGGCAGCATACGAGCAGTACTTC.

This chain joins TRBV7-9 and TRBJ1-6; 9 bases agree with TRBD1. V lost 3 bases, J lost 10 bases, and 7 bases stayed unmatched. The CDR3 consists of 15 residues. The germline V gene encodes CDR1 SEHNR and CDR2 FQNEAQ (reference sequence). CDR3 sequence (DNA): TGTGCCAGCAGCTTTACAGGGGGCTCGGGATCACCCCTCCACTTT. It specifies CASSFTGGSGSPLHF.

The chain couples TRBV7-7 to TRBJ2-7, with a possible D match to TRBD2 (5 bases). Germline lookup yields CDR1 SSHAT and CDR2 FNYEAQ (reference sequence). This CDR3 contains 15 residues. The ends were cut back, 0 bases at V and 4 bases at J, with 13 bases in the middle. CDR3 protein: CASSLALGSGYEQYF. The DNA for the CDR3 is TGTGCCAGCAGCTTAGCGCTTGGGAGTGGGTACGAGCAGTACTTC.

The chain uses TRBV11-2 and TRBJ2-5, with 9 bases lining up with TRBD2. The closer fit of TRBJ2-7 to the DNA end suggests the J call may be wrong. In germline, CDR1 is SGHAT, CDR2 FQNNGV. This CDR3 has 17 amino acids. In DNA, the CDR3 is TGTGCCAGCAGCTTAGGAGGGCTAGCGGGGATCCTATACGAGCAGTACTTC. This gives the protein CASSLGGLAGILYEQYF.

The chain joins TRBV9 to TRBJ2-1; perhaps TRBD2 as D (6 bases). The CDR3 has 15 residues. Trimming cost V 0 bases and J 3 bases, with 10 bases left between them. The germline gives CDR1 SGDLS, CDR2 YYNGEE. CDR3 residues: CASSVEDYYYNEQFF. The CDR3 nucleotides read TGTGCCAGCAGCGTAGAGGACTACTACTACAATGAGCAGTTCTTC.

This chain uses TRBV2 with TRBJ2-7, with D uncertain. This CDR3 is built from 16 residues. Germline V gives CDR1 SNHLY, CDR2 FYNNEI. V dropped 1 base and J dropped 7 bases, with 20 bases sitting between them. The CDR3 DNA is TGTGCCAGCAGTGAAGAGAGATCGAGCAGTTCCAGGGAGCAGTACTTC. Amino acids: CASSEERSSSSREQYF.

V is TRBV30 and J is TRBJ2-7; no reliable D call. With 1 base removed from V and 6 bases from J, the gap between germline ends came to 13 bases. The CDR3 totals 13 residues. Germline V gives CDR1 GTSNPN, CDR2 SVGIG (reference sequence). In nucleotides, the CDR3 is TGTGCCTGGAGTGGAGTGAACCCGAGCGAGCAGTACTTC. Its protein product is CAWSGVNPSEQYF.

V gene TRBV6-5 combines with J gene TRBJ2-7; 8 bases are shared with TRBD1. The junction had 5 bases not matched to a gene; V was cut back by 5 bases and J by 2 bases. The CDR3 is 14 residues long. Germline V gene sequence: CDR1 MNHEY, CDR2 SVGAGI. The CDR3 nucleotides read TGTGCCAGCAGTAAAACAGGGGGACCCTACGAGCAGTACTTC. It codes for CASSKTGGPYEQYF.

The gene calls are TRBV2 and TRBJ2-5, with 13 positions matching TRBD2. Looked up from germline, CDR1 is SNHLY and CDR2 is FYNNEI. There are 15 residues in the CDR3. The J segment lost 5 bases and the V segment lost 6 bases, leaving 6 bases of the junction unmatched. The CDR3 loop reads CASRGTSGIWETQYF. CDR3 sequence (DNA): TGTGCCAGCAGAGGGACTAGCGGGATCTGGGAGACCCAGTACTTC.

V usage is TRBV28 and J usage is TRBJ1-1; D unclear. There are 15 residues in the CDR3. Germline V lookup: CDR1 MDHEN, CDR2 SYDVKM. The V gene lost 3 bases and the J gene lost 0 bases, with 11 bases spanning the gap. CDR3 nucleotide sequence: TGTGCCAGCAGTTTTCGGCAACTAATGAACACTGAAGCTTTCTTT. Its translation: CASSFRQLMNTEAFF.

The chain joins TRBV6-1 to TRBJ2-7, with D perhaps TRBD2 (6 bases). Germline V gene sequence: CDR1 MNHNS, CDR2 SASEGT. The V gene lost 3 bases and the J gene lost 3 bases, with 18 bases spanning the gap. The CDR3 totals 16 residues. This chain's CDR3 is CASSDRGGWRDYEQYF. As DNA, the CDR3 is TGTGCCAGCAGTGATCGAGGAGGGTGGCGGGACTACGAGCAGTACTTC.